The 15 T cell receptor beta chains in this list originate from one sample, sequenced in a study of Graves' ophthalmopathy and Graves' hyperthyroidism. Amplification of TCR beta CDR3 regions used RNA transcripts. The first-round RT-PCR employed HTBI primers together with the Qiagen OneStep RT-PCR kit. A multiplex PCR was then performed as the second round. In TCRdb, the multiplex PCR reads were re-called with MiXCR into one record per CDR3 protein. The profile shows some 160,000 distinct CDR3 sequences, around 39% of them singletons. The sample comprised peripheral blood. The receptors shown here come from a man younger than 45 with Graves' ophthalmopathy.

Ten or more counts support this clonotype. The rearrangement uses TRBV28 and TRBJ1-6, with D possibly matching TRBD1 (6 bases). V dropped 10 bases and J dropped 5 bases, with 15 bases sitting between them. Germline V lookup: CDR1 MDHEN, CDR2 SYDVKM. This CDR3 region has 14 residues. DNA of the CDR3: TGTGCCATAACGGGGGCCAGGAATAATTCACCCCTCCACTTT. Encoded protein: CAITGARNNSPLHF.

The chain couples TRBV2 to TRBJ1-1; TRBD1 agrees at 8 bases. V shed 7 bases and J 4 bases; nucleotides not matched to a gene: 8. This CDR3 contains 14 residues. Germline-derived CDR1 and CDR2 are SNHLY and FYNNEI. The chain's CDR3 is CASNSRQGFTEAFF. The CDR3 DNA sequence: TGTGCCAGCAACTCCCGACAGGGGTTCACTGAAGCTTTCTTT. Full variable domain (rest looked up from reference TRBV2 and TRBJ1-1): EPEVTQTPSHQVTQMGQEVILRCVPISNHLYFYWYRQILGQKVEFLVSFYNNEISEKSEIFDDQFSVERPDGSNFTLKIRSTKLEDSAMYFCASNSRQGFTEAFFGQGTRLTVV.

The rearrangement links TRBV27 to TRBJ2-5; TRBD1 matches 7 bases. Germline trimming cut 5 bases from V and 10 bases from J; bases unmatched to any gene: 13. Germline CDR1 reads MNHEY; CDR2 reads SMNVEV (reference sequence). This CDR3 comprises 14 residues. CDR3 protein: CASSPWTGEGIQYF. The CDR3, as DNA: TGTGCCAGCAGTCCCTGGACAGGCGAGGGAATCCAGTACTTC.

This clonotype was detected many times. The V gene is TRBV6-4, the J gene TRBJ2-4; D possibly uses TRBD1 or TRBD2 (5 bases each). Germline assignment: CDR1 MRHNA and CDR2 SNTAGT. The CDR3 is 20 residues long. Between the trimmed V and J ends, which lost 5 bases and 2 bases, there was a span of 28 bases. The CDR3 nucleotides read TGTGCCAGCAGTCCCCAAAGTCCCGGGACGGGGATCGGAACCAAAAACATTCAGTACTTC. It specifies CASSPQSPGTGIGTKNIQYF.

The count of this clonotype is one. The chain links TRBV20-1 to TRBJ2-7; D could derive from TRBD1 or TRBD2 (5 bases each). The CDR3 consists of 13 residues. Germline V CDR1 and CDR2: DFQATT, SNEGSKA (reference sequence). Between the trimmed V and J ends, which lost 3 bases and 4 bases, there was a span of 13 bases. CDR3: CSASSGQLYEQYF. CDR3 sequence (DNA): TGCAGTGCTAGTTCGGGGCAGCTTTACGAGCAGTACTTC.

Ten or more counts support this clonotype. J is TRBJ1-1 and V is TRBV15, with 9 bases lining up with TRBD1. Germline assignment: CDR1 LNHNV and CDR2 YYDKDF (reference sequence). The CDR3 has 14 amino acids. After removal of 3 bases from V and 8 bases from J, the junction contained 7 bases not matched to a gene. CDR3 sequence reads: CATSSLGQGEEAFF. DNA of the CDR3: TGTGCCACCAGCAGCCTGGGACAGGGCGAAGAAGCTTTCTTT.

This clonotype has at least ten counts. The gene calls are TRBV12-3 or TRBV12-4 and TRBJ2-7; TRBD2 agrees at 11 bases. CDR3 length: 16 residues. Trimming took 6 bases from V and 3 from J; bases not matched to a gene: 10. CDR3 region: CASSLGTSGAYYEQYF. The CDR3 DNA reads TGTGCCAGCAGCCTAGGGACTAGCGGAGCATACTACGAGCAGTACTTC.

CDR3 DNA: TGTGCCAGCAGCCCCGGGACAGGGACGGCTGGGGCCAACGTCCTGACTTTC. Translation gives CASSPGTGTAGANVLTF. The gene calls are TRBV7-3 and TRBJ2-6, with 9 bases identical to TRBD1. The CDR3 loop spans 17 amino acids. With V trimmed by 5 bases and J by 2 bases, 7 bases remained unmatched. Per the germline V gene, CDR1 is SGHTA and CDR2 is FQGTGA.

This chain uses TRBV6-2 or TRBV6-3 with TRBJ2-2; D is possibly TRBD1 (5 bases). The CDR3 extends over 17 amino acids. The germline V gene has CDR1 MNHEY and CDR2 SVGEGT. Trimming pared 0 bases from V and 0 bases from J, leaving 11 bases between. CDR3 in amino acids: CASSYSTVRANTGELFF. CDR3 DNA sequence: TGTGCCAGCAGTTACTCGACTGTCAGGGCGAACACCGGGGAGCTGTTTTTT.

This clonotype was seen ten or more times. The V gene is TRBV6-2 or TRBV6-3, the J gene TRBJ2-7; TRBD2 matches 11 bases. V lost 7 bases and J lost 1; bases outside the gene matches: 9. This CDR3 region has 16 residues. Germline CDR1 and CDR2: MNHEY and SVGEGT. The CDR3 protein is CASTHGGTSGSYEQYF. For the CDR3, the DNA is TGTGCCAGCACCCACGGCGGGACTAGCGGATCCTACGAGCAGTACTTC.

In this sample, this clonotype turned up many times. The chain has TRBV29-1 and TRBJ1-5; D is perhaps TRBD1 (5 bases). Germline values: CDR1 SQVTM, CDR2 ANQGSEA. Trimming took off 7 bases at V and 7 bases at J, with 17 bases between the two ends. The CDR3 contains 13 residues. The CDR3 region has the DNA TGCAGCGCGACTGGTGGGGGAGGACAGCCCCAGCATTTT. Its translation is CSATGGGGQPQHF.

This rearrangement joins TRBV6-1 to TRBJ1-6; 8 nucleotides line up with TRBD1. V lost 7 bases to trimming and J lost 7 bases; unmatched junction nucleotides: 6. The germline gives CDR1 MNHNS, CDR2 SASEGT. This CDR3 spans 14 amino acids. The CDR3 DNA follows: TGTGCCAGCAAGGAGACAGGGGTGAATTCACCCCTCCACTTT. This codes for CASKETGVNSPLHF.

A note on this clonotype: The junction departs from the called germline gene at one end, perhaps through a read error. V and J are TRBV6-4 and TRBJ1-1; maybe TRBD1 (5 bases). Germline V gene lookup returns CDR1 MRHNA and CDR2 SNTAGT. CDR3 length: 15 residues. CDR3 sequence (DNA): TGTGCCAGCAGAGACTCATCAGGGATGAACACTGAAGCTTTCTTT. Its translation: CASRDSSGMNTEAFF.

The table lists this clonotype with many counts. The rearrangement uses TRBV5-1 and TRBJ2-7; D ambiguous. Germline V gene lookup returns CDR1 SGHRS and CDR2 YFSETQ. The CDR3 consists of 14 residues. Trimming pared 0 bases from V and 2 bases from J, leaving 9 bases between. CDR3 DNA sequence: TGCGCCAGCAGCTTGGCCGCGAACCCCTACGAGCAGTACTTC. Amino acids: CASSLAANPYEQYF.

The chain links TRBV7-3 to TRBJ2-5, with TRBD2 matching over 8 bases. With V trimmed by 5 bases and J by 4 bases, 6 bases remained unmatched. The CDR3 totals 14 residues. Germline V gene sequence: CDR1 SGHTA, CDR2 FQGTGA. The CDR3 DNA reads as TGTGCCAGCAGCCCCCTCGGGGGGGCAGAGACCCAGTACTTC. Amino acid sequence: CASSPLGGAETQYF.